Sequencing of this TCR beta chain was carried out in a study of T cells in Graves' hyperthyroidism and ophthalmopathy. Germline loops: CDR1 SNHLY, CDR2 FYNNEI. The V and J ends lost 1 base and 10 bases respectively, with 16 bases between them. This CDR3 comprises 15 residues. RNA transcripts were the template for amplifying TCR beta CDR3 regions. In the first-round RT-PCR of the TCR CDR3, the HTBI primer set was used. TCRdb ran MiXCR on the multiplex PCR reads and lists one entry per CDR3 protein. This table has roughly 720,000 distinct CDR3 sequences, 15% to 20% appearing once. This clonotype was seen repeatedly, ten times or more.

Input material: blood. This rearrangement joins TRBV2 to TRBJ1-4; D ambiguous. This clonotype was sampled from a man aged 50 to 59 with Graves' hyperthyroidism. CDR3 sequence reads: CASSEGWTLSGKLFF. Here the CDR3 DNA reads TGTGCCAGCAGTGAAGGGTGGACCCTTTCCGGAAAACTGTTTTTT. The variable domain in full, completed from reference TRBV2 and TRBJ1-4, reads EPEVTQTPSHQVTQMGQEVILRCVPISNHLYFYWYRQILGQKVEFLVSFYNNEISEKSEIFDDQFSVERPDGSNFTLKIRSTKLEDSAMYFCASSEGWTLSGKLFFGSGTQLSVL.